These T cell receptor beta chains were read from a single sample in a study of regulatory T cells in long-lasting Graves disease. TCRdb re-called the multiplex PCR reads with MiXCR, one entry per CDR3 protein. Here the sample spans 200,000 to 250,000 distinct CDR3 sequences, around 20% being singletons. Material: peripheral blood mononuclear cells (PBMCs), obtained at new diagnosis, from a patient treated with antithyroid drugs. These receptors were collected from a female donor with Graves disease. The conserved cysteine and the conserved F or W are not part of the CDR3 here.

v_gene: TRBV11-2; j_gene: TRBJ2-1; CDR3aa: ASSLHGTSGPYNEQF
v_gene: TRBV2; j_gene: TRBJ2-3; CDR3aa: ASSRANGDTQY
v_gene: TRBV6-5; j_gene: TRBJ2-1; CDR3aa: ASSLEGEANEQF
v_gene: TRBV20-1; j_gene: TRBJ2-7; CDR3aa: SARDPEAGDYEQY
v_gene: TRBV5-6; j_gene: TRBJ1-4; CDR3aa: ASSLPGLNEKLF
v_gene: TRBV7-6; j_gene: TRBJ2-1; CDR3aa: ASSSPHLAGDSYNEQF
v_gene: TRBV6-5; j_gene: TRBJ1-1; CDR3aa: ASSYAPGTGRPEAF
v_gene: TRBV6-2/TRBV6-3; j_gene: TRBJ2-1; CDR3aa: ASSSTSGVLSSYNEQF
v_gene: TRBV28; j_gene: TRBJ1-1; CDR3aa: ASSMGGGVTEAF
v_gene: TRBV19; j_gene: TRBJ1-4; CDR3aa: ASSLGGNNEKLF
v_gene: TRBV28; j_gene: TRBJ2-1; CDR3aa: ASSLYQGLYNEQF
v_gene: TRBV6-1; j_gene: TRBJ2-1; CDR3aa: ASRPAIAGGYSFYNEQF
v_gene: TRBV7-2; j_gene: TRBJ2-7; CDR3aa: ASSREPTTYEQY
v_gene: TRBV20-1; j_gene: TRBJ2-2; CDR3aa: SASGDRGDRELF
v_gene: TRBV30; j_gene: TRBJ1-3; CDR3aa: AWDTAGNTIY
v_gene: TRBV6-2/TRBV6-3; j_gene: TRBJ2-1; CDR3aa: ASSSTSGVYNEQF
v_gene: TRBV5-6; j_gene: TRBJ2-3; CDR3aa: AGSLSSWGTDTQY
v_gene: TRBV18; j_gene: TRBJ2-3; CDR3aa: ASSPTSSTDTQY
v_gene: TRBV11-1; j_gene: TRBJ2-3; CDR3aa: ASSLSAGANTDTQY
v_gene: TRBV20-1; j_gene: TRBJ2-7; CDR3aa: SARDVLGNSYEQY
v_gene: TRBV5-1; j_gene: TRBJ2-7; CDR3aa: ASSLRPPYEQY
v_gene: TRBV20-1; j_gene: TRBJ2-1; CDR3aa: RGGAVTNEQF
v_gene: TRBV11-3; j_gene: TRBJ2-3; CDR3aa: ASSSEGQATDTQY
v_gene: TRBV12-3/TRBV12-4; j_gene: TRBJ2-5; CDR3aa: ASSATSGGGETQY
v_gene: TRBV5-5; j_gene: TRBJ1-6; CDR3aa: ASRFTGNSPLH
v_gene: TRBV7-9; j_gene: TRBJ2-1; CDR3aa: ASSIRLAGGHEQF
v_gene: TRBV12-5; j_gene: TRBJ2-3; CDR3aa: ASGTGTSGLASATDTQY
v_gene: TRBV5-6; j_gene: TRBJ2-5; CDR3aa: ASSFDRGLQETQY
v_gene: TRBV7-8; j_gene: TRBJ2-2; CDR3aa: ASSLAEQTGELF
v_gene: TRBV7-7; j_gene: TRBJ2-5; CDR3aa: ASSSDRGEQETQY
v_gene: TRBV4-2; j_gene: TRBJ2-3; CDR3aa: ASSQADQDTQY
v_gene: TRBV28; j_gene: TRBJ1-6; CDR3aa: ASSTGGPPPLH